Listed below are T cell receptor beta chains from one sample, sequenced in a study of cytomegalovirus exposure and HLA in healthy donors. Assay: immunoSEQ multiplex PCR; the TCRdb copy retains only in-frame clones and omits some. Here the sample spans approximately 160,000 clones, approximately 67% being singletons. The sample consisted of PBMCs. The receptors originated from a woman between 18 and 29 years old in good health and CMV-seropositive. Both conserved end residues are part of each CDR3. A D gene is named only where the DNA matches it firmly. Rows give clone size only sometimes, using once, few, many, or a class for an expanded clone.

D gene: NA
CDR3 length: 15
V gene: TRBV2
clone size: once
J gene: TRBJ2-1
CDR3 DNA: TGTGCCAGCCGTCTCGGGAGAAGCTCCTACAATGAGCAGTTCTTC
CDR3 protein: CASRLGRSSYNEQFF

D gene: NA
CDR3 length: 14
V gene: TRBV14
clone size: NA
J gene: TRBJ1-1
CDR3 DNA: TGTGCCAGCAGCATCGGGGGCGGGAGCACTGAAGCTTTCTTT
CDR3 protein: CASSIGGGSTEAFF

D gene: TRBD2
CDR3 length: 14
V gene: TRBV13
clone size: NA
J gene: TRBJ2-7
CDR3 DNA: TGTGCCAGCAGCTTCCTCGGCGGGAGGTACGAGCAGTACTTC
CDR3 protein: CASSFLGGRYEQYF

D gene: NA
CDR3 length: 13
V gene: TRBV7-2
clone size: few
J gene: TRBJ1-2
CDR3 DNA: TGTGCCAGCAGCTTAGGGAGAACCTATGGCTACACCTTC
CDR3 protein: CASSLGRTYGYTF

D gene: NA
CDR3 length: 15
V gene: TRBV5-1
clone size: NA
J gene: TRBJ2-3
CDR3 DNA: TGCGCCAGCAGCTTGGCGGGTTCTAGCACAGATACGCAGTATTTT
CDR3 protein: CASSLAGSSTDTQYF

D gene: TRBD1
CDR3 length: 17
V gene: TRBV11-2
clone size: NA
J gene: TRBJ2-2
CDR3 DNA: TGTGCCAGCAGCTCTATTTGGACAGGGGATAACACCGGGGAGCTGTTTTTT
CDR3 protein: CASSSIWTGDNTGELFF

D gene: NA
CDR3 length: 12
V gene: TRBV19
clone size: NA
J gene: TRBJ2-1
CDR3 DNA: TGTGCCAGTAGTACAGGGTACAATGAGCAGTTCTTC
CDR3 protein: CASSTGYNEQFF

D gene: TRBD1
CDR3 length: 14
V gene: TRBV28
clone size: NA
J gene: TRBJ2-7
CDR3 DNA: TGTGCCAGCAGAGCGTCGGGACAGATCTACGAGCAGTACTTC
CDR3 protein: CASRASGQIYEQYF

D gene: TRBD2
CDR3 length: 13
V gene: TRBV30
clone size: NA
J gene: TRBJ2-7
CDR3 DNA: TGTGCCTGGAGGCGACTAGCCACCTACGAGCAGTACTTC
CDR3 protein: CAWRRLATYEQYF

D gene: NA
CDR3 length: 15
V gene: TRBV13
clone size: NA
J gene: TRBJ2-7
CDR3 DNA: TGTGCCAGCAGCTTAGGGGACTTTAGTCCGTACGAGCAGTACTTC
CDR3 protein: CASSLGDFSPYEQYF

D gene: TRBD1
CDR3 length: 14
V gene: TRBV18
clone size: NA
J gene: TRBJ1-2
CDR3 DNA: TGTGCCAGCTCACCAGGGACAGGGGGATATGGCTACACCTTC
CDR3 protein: CASSPGTGGYGYTF

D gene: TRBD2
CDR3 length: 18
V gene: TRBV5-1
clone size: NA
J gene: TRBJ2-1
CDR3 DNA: TGCGCCAGCAGCTTGGCGACGACTAGCGAGAGCTCCTACAATGAGCAGTTCTTC
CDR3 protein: CASSLATTSESSYNEQFF

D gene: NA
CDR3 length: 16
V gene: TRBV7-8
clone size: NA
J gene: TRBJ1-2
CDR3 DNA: TGTGCCAGCAGCTTAGTAGGGGGAAGAGCTAACTATGGCTACACCTTC
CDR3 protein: CASSLVGGRANYGYTF

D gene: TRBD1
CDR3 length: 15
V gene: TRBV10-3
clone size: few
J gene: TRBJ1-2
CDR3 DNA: TGTGCCATCAGTGAGCCTGGACAGGGATCCTATGGCTACACCTTC
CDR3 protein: CAISEPGQGSYGYTF

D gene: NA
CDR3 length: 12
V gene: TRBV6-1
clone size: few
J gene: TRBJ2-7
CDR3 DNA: TGTGCCAGCAGTGAATCCCGGGTTGGGCAGTACTTC
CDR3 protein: CASSESRVGQYF

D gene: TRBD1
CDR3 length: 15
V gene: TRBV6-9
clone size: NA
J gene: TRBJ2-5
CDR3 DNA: TGTGCCAGCAGGGAACGCGACAGGGCCCAAGAGACCCAGTACTTC
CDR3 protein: CASRERDRAQETQYF

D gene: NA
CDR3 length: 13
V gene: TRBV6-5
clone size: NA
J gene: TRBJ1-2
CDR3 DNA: TGTGCCAGCAGAACAGACTCAGGGTTTGGCTACACCTTC
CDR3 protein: CASRTDSGFGYTF

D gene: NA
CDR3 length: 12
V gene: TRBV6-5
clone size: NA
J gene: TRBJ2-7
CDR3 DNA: TGTGCCAGCAGGACAGCGAGCTACGAACAGTACTTC
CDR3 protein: CASRTASYEQYF

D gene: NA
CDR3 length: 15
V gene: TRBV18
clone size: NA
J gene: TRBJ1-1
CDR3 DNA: TGTGCCAGCTCACCACCCGCTTCAGGGAACACTGAAGCTTTCTTT
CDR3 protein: CASSPPASGNTEAFF

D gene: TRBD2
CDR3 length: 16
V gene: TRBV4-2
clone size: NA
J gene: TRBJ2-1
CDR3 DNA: TGTGCCAGCAGCCAAGATCTCCCAGCGGGGGGGCATGAGCAGTTCTTC
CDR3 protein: CASSQDLPAGGHEQFF

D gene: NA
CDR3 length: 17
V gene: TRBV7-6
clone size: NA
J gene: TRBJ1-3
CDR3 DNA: TGTGCCAGCAGCTTAAGCAATGGGGGCGGACACAGGGACACCATATATTTT
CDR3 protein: CASSLSNGGGHRDTIYF

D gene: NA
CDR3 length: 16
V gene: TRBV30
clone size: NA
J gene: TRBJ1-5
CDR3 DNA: TGTGCCTGGAGTACCCAGGGGCGAATTGGTGATCAGCCCCAACATTTT
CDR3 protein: CAWSTQGRIGDQPQHF

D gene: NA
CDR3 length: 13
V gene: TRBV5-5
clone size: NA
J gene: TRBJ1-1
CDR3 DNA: TGTGCCAGCAGCTCCAGGGACGGAGGAGGGGCTTTCTTT
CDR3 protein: CASSSRDGGGAFF

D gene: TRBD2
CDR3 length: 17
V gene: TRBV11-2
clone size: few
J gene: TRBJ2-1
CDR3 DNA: TGTGCCAGCAGCTTGACTAGCGGGGGCCCCTTTGACAATGAGCAGTTCTTC
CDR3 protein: CASSLTSGGPFDNEQFF

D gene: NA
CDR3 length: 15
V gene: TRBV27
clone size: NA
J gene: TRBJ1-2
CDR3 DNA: TGTGCCAGCAGTCCGACCCTCCCCGGGGGATATGGCTACACCTTC
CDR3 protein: CASSPTLPGGYGYTF

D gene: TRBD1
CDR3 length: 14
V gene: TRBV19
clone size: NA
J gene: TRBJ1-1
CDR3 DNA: TGTGCCAGTAGTAGACGGACAGGGGTGACTGAAGCTTTCTTT
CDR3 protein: CASSRRTGVTEAFF

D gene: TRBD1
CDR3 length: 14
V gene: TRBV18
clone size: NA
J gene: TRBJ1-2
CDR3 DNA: TGTGCCAGCTCACTCCGGGACAGTAACTATGGCTACACCTTC
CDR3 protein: CASSLRDSNYGYTF

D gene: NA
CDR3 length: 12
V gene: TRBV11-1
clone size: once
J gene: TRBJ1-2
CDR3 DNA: TGTGCCAGCAGCCACACAGGGAGCGGCTACACCTTC
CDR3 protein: CASSHTGSGYTF

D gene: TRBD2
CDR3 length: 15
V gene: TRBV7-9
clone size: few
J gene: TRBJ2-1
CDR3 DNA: TGTGCCAGCAGCGACCGACTAGCGGGAAATAATGAGCAGTTCTTC
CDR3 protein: CASSDRLAGNNEQFF

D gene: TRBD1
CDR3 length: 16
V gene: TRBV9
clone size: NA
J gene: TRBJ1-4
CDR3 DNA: TGTGCCAGCAGCGTTAGGCAGGGGGGCGATAATGAAAAACTGTTTTTT
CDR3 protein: CASSVRQGGDNEKLFF

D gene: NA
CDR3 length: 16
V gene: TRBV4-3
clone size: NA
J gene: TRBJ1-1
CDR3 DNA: TGCGCCAGCAGCCAAGATCTGATTAGTTTGGACACTGAAGCTTTCTTT
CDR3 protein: CASSQDLISLDTEAFF

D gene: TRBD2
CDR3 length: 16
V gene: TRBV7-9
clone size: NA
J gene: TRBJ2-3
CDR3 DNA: TGTGCCAGCAGCTCCGTTGGAGCGGGAAGCACAGATACGCAGTATTTT
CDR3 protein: CASSSVGAGSTDTQYF

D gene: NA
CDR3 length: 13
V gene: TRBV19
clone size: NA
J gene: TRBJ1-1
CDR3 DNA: TGTGCCAGTAGTACCCGGAGAGTGGCTTCCGCTTTCTTT
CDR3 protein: CASSTRRVASAFF

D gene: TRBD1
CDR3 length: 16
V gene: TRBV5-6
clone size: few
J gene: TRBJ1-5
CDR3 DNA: TGTGCCAGCAGCCGCTACGGACAGGGGTTCTATCAGCCCCAGCATTTT
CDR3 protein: CASSRYGQGFYQPQHF

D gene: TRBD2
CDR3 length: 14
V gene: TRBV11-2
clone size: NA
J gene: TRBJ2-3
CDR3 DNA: TGTGCCAGCAGCTTTAGCGGGAGGGGAGATACGCAGTATTTT
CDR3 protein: CASSFSGRGDTQYF

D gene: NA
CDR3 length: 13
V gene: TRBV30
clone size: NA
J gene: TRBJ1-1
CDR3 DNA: TGTGCCTGGAGTGTTGGAGGGACCACTGAAGCTTTCTTT
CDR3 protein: CAWSVGGTTEAFF

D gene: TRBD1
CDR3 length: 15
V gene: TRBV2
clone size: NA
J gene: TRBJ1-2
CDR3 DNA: TGTGCCAGCAGAGCCCCGGGACAGGGGGCTTACGGCTACACCTTC
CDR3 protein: CASRAPGQGAYGYTF

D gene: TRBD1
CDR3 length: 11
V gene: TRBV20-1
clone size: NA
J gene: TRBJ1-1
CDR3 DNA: TGCAGTGCTAGGGGACAGAGGGAAGCTTTCTTT
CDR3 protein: CSARGQREAFF

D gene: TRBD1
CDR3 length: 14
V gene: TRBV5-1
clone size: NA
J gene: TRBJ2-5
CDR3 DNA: TGCGCCAGCAGCTTGTTAAGTGAGACAGGGCGCAAGTACTTC
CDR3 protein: CASSLLSETGRKYF

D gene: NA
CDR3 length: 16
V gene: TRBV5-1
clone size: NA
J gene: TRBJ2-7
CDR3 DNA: TGCGCCAGCAGCAACCAACCCGGGACGGGAGTCTACGAGCAGTACTTC
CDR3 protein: CASSNQPGTGVYEQYF

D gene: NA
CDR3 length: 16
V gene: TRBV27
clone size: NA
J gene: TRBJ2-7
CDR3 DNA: TGTGCCAGCACCCAGCGTGGTGGCGAATCCTCTTACGAGCAGTACTTC
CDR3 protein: CASTQRGGESSYEQYF

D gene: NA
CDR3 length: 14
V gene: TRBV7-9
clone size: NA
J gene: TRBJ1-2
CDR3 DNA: TGTGCCAGCAGCAGTAGGGGCAGCAACTATGGCTACACCTTC
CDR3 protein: CASSSRGSNYGYTF

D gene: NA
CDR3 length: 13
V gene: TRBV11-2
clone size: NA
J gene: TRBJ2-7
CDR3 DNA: TGTGCCAGCAGCTTGGGGGGAAAGGGCGAGCAGTACTTC
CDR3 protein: CASSLGGKGEQYF

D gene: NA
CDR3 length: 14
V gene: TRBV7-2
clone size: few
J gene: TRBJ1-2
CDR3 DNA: TGTGCCAGCAGCTTTAGGGGGGGGTGGAATGGCTACACCTTC
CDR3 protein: CASSFRGGWNGYTF

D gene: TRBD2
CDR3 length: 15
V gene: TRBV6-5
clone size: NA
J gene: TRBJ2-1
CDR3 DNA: TGTGCCAGCAGTTCCCCGTTACTAGCGGGGAAACAGCAGTTCTTC
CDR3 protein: CASSSPLLAGKQQFF

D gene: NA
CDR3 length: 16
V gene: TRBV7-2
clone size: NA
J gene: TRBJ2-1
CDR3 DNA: TGTGCCAGCAGCCATAGGGCTCGGGAAAGGTTCAATGAGCAGTTCTTC
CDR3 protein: CASSHRARERFNEQFF

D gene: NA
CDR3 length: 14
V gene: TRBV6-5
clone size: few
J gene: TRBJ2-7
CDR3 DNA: TGTGCCAGCAGTTACTCAGTGGCCCTAGACGAGCAGTACTTC
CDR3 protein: CASSYSVALDEQYF

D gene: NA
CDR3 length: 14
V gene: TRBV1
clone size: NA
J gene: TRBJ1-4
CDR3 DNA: TGCACCAGCAGCCCCGGGACAGGGGGGGAAAAACTGTTTTTT
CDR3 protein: CTSSPGTGGEKLFF

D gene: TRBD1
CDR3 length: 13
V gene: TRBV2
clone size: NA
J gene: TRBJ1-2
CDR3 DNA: TGTGCCAGCAGTCCCGGGACAGGGAATGGCTACACCTTC
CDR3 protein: CASSPGTGNGYTF

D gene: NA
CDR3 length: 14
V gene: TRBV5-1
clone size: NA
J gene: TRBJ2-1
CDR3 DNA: TGCGCCAGCAGCTTGGCCCCAGGTTGGAATGAGCAGTTCTTC
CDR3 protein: CASSLAPGWNEQFF

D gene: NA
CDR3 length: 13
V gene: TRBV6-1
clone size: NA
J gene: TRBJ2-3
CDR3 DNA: TGTGCCAGCGAGGGGGAAAGCACAGATACGCAGTATTTT
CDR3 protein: CASEGESTDTQYF

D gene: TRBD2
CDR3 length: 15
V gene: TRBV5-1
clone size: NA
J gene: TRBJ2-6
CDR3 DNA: TGCGCCAGCAGCTCGGCGGGGGCTGGGGCCAACGTCCTGACTTTC
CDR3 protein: CASSSAGAGANVLTF

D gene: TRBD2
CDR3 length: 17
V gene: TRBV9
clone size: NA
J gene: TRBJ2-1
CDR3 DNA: TGTGCCAGCAGCGAGGGTCCGGAGCGGGGTTCGGACAATGAGCAGTTCTTC
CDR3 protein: CASSEGPERGSDNEQFF

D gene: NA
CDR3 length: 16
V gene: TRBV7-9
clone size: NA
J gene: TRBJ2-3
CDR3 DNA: TGTGCCAGCAGCTCCCGTGTTGGAGGAGGCACAGATACGCAGTATTTT
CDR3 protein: CASSSRVGGGTDTQYF

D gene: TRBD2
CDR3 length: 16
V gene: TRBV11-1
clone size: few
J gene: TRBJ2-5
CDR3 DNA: TGTGCCAGCAGCCGACGACTAGCGGGAGGACAAGAGACCCAGTACTTC
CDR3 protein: CASSRRLAGGQETQYF

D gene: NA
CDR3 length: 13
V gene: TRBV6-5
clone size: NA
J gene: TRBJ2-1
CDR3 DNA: TGTGCCAGCAGCCCATACTCCCTCCGAGGGCAGTTCTTC
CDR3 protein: CASSPYSLRGQFF

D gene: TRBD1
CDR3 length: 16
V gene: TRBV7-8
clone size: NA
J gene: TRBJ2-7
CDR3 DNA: TGTGCCAGCAGCAAGATCCTCCGGGACAGGGGTACCGAGCAGTACTTC
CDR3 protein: CASSKILRDRGTEQYF

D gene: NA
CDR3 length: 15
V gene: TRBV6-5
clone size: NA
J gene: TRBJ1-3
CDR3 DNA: TGTGCCAGCGCCCATATGGTAGACTCTGGAAACACCATATATTTT
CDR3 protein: CASAHMVDSGNTIYF